The rows below give T cell receptor beta chains drawn from one sample of a study of T-cell memory formation after mild COVID-19. TCRdb independently ran MiXCR on the 5' RACE reads; one entry per CDR3 protein. The sample yields 300,000 or so distinct CDR3 sequences, about 16% seen once. The specimen was PBMCs or a T cell subset sorted from them (not recorded which). These receptor sequences come from a man aged 18-30 years who had mild COVID-19 (a few samples of this study predate the infection). Cell type and time point are not known. Each CDR3 is given with its conserved first and last residue. The order of the fields is clone size, D gene, J gene, V gene, CDR3 protein, CDR3 DNA. A D gene is named only where the DNA matches it firmly. Rows may omit the clone size; those that give it use once, few, many or a size class.

NA | NA | TRBJ2-4 | TRBV9 | CASSGGQGNIQYF | TGTGCCAGCAGCGGGGGGCAGGGGAACATTCAGTACTTC
NA | TRBD1 | TRBJ1-1 | TRBV6-5 | CASRQGQGAGAFF | TGTGCCAGCAGACAGGGACAGGGGGCCGGAGCTTTCTTT
few | NA | TRBJ2-5 | TRBV4-3 | CASSQSGEETQYF | TGCGCCAGCAGCCAGTCGGGCGAAGAGACCCAGTACTTC
NA | NA | TRBJ2-3 | TRBV6-1 | CASSVRTANTQYF | TGTGCCAGCAGTGTGCGTACGGCTAATACGCAGTATTTT
NA | NA | TRBJ2-3 | TRBV9 | CASSVGGRSDTQYF | TGTGCCAGCAGCGTAGGTGGGCGCTCAGATACGCAGTATTTT
NA | TRBD1 | TRBJ1-4 | TRBV5-1 | CASSAGQTNEKLFF | TGCGCCAGCAGCGCGGGACAGACAAATGAAAAACTGTTTTTT
NA | NA | TRBJ1-5 | TRBV7-2 | CASSLQLNQPQHF | TGTGCCAGCAGCTTACAGCTCAATCAGCCCCAGCATTTT
NA | NA | TRBJ2-1 | TRBV15 | CATSRGGAYNEQFF | TGTGCCACCAGCAGGGGTGGGGCGTACAATGAGCAGTTCTTC
few | NA | TRBJ1-6 | TRBV13 | CASSLGGFRISPLHF | TGTGCCAGCAGCTTAGGAGGTTTCCGTATTTCACCCCTCCACTTT
few | TRBD1 | TRBJ2-1 | TRBV11-3 | CASSRQGRVGEQFF | TGTGCCAGCAGCCGACAGGGGCGGGTTGGAGAGCAGTTCTTC